One T cell receptor (beta chain) is described in this entry. The antigen is unknown. Germline lookup yields CDR1 SGDLS and CDR2 YYNGEE. This CDR3 spans 16 amino acids. The total RNA came straight from whole blood, and T cells were not sorted beforehand. TCRdb processed the 5' RACE reads again and assigns one entry to each CDR3 protein, with no DNA. The table for this sample gives some 100,000 distinct CDR3 sequences. The sample is drawn from a study of monozygotic twins with inflammatory bowel disease. Findings of the study overall: IBD-affected twins scored below their healthy co-twins in TCRbeta diversity (inverse Simpson).

The sample was blood. This chain joins TRBV9 and TRBJ1-3; as DNA is missing, the TRBD1 call by TCRdb cannot be tested. The receptor was derived from a human donor with ulcerative colitis or Crohn's disease, or a healthy co-twin of an affected twin (not recorded which). Here the CDR3 reads CASSVARTGDRNTIYF.